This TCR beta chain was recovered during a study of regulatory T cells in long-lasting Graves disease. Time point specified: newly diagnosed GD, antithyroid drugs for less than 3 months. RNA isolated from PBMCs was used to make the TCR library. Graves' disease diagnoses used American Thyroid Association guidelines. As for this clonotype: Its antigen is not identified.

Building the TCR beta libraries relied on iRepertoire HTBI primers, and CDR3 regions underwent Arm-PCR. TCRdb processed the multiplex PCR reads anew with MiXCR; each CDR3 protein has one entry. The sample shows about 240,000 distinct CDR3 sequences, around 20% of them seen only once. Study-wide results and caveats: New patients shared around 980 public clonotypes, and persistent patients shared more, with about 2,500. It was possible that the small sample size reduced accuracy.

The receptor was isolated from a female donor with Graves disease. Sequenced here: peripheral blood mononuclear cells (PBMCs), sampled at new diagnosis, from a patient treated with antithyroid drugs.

The CDR3 DNA is TGCAGCGTTGAACGGGACTGGAGGGGAGATACGCAGTATTTT. Amino acids: CSVERDWRGDTQYF. The chain couples TRBV29-1 to TRBJ2-3; D perhaps matches TRBD2 (6 bases). Germline CDR1 and CDR2: SQVTM and ANQGSEA. The CDR3 is 14 amino acids. V dropped 2 bases and J dropped 5 bases, with 14 bases sitting between them.